Reported below is one T cell receptor (beta chain). Antigen unknown. This record comes from a study of beta chain features in type 1 diabetes. Study context: Examination of sorted cells across all samples involved 98,000,000 or so cells. Whole-study findings and limits: Significant though moderate, a shortening of TCRB CDR3s appeared in all four CD4+ subsets of Type 1 diabetes patients. Sequencing of cDNA might inflate the share of cells that strongly express TCR.

CDR3 length: 15 amino acids. Germline CDR1 and CDR2: SGHDT and YYEEEE. J lost 1 base, V lost 4 bases, and 5 bases had no gene match. Without exception, sorted populations had purity beyond 95%. What was sequenced were expressed TCRB transcripts, since all of the isolated RNA had been reverse transcribed. Libraries were prepared by immunoSEQ multiplex PCR; TCRdb keeps only in-frame clonotypes and omits some of them. The sample has hundreds of thousands of clones, roughly 13% seen once. The sequence was collected from a man aged 18-30 years with type 1 diabetes. The chain recombines TRBV5-6 with TRBJ2-3; 8 bases are a match to TRBD2. Specimen: naive CD4+ T cells from blood. The CDR3 here is CASSGQRGRTDTQYF. The CDR3, as DNA: TGTGCCAGCAGCGGTCAGCGGGGGCGCACAGATACGCAGTATTTT.